This paragraph covers one T cell receptor beta chain sequence. Its antigen is still unknown. The source of the sample is a study of cytomegalovirus exposure and HLA in healthy donors. The CDR3 runs to 15 residues. Germline assignment: CDR1 MDHEN and CDR2 SYDVKM. With 2 bases clipped from V and 6 bases from J, the junction kept 9 bases outside the gene matches. Study-wide results and limits: TCR beta chain V- and J-gene trimming was linked, in a later analysis, to a missense variant in DCLRE1C.

The PCR made use of 60 Vbeta and 13 Jbeta primers. The method was immunoSEQ multiplex PCR; TCRdb's version includes in-frame clones alone and lacks a portion of them. The table lists about 87,000 clones, approximately 7.6% of them singletons. The TCR was taken from a man between 50 and 59 years old in good health and CMV-seronegative. This sequence joins TRBV28 and TRBJ2-7, with TRBD1 matching 8 bases. The sequencing input was PBMCs. The CDR3: CASSLAGGFGGEQYF. The DNA for the CDR3 is TGTGCCAGCAGTTTAGCAGGGGGCTTCGGGGGCGAGCAGTACTTC.